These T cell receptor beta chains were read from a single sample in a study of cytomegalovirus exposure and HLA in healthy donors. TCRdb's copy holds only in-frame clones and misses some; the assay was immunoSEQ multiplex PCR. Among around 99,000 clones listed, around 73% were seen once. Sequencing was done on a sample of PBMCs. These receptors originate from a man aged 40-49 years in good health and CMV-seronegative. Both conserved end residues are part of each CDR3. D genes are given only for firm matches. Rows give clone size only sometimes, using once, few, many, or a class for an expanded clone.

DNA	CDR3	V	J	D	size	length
TGTGCCAGCAGCTTAGCGCGTCGGGGGGGCCTGGCAGATACGCAGTATTTT	CASSLARRGGLADTQYF	TRBV7-2	TRBJ2-3	TRBD2	once	17
TGTGCCAGCAGGGGGACAGGGGAGAATCAGCCCCAGCATTTT	CASRGTGENQPQHF	TRBV6-1	TRBJ1-5	TRBD1	-	14
TGTGCCAGCAGCTTAGGAGGGTTAAACACCATATATTTT	CASSLGGLNTIYF	TRBV7-2	TRBJ1-3	-	-	13
TGTGCCAGCAGCTTACTAGCGTTTTCAGGAGATACGCAGTATTTT	CASSLLAFSGDTQYF	TRBV5-6	TRBJ2-3	TRBD2	-	15
TGTGCCAGCAGCTTAAGCACAGGGGATCAGCCCCAGCATTTT	CASSLSTGDQPQHF	TRBV7-9	TRBJ1-5	TRBD1	-	14
TGTGCCAGCAGCCAAGGAGCGGCCCTAGATACGCAGTATTTT	CASSQGAALDTQYF	TRBV14	TRBJ2-3	-	few	14
TGTGCCAGCAGCCAAGAAGGCGGCTCTGGAAACACCATATATTTT	CASSQEGGSGNTIYF	TRBV4-2	TRBJ1-3	-	-	15
TGCGCCAGCAGGGATAGCGGGGGGACAGATACGCAGTATTTT	CASRDSGGTDTQYF	TRBV10-2	TRBJ2-3	TRBD2	-	14
TGTGCCACCAGCAGCCTCCTTGGGAGCTCCTACAATGAGCAGTTCTTC	CATSSLLGSSYNEQFF	TRBV15	TRBJ2-1	-	-	16
TGTGCCAGCAGCCCCCAGAGCGGGGGGGGTCATGAGCAGTTCTTC	CASSPQSGGGHEQFF	TRBV7-2	TRBJ2-1	TRBD2	-	15
TGTGCCAGCAGTTACTCTCAGGGAATTCACACTGAAGCTTTCTTT	CASSYSQGIHTEAFF	TRBV6-6	TRBJ1-1	-	-	15
TGTGCCAGCAGCTTCCCCATGACAGGGAGGAACACTGAAGCTTTCTTT	CASSFPMTGRNTEAFF	TRBV5-4	TRBJ1-1	TRBD1	-	16
TGTGCCAGCAGCGGGGACGGGGGGAGGGAGACCCAGTACTTC	CASSGDGGRETQYF	TRBV5-4	TRBJ2-5	TRBD2	-	14
TGCGCCAGCAGCCGACCCGGGACTAGCGGGCAAACCTACGAGCAGTACTTC	CASSRPGTSGQTYEQYF	TRBV4-1	TRBJ2-7	TRBD2	-	17
TGTGCCAGCCGGGGCTCGACAGGGGGGATTGGAAACACCATATATTTT	CASRGSTGGIGNTIYF	TRBV14	TRBJ1-3	TRBD1	-	16
TGTGCCAGCGCCGGACGGACTTACAATGAGCAGTTCTTC	CASAGRTYNEQFF	TRBV11-2	TRBJ2-1	-	-	13
TGTGCCACCAGCAGAGATCCCCTGAGTGGTAACACTGAAGCTTTCTTT	CATSRDPLSGNTEAFF	TRBV15	TRBJ1-1	-	few	16
TGTGCCAGCAGCGCCTCTAGCGGGCGTACAGATACGCAGTATTTT	CASSASSGRTDTQYF	TRBV9	TRBJ2-3	TRBD2	-	15
TGCAGCGTTAAAGGTTCGGGACAGCCCAATGAGCAGTTCTTC	CSVKGSGQPNEQFF	TRBV29-1	TRBJ2-1	TRBD1	-	14
TGTGCCAGCAGTGAAGAAAGGGGTGTGGGCTATGGCTACACCTTC	CASSEERGVGYGYTF	TRBV6-1	TRBJ1-2	-	-	15
TGCGCCAGCAGCTCGCCCTCGGGACAGGGGGGTTCACCCCTCCACTTT	CASSSPSGQGGSPLHF	TRBV5-1	TRBJ1-6	TRBD1	-	16
TGTGCCAGCAGCTTGGTTGGGACAGGGTACTCTGGGGCCAACGTCCTGACTTTC	CASSLVGTGYSGANVLTF	TRBV7-3	TRBJ2-6	TRBD1	-	18
TGTGCCAGCAGTCGACAGTACGAGCAGTACTTC	CASSRQYEQYF	TRBV11-2	TRBJ2-7	-	-	11
TGTGCTAGTGGTACCGGGACAGCCGAATCCTACGAGCAGTACTTC	CASGTGTAESYEQYF	TRBV12-5	TRBJ2-7	TRBD1	-	15
TGCGCCAGCAGCCAAGGAGACAGGGGGTTCTACGAGCAGTACTTC	CASSQGDRGFYEQYF	TRBV4-3	TRBJ2-7	TRBD1	-	15
TGTGCCAGCAGCCTACCCCCCTTTCAGGGGGCGAACACTGAAGCTTTCTTT	CASSLPPFQGANTEAFF	TRBV5-4	TRBJ1-1	TRBD1	-	17
TGCGCCAGCAGCGAACCGCCCGGGACAGCCAACGATCAGCCCCAGCATTTT	CASSEPPGTANDQPQHF	TRBV5-1	TRBJ1-5	TRBD1	-	17
TGCGCCAGCAGCCGGGACAGGACAGCCTACGAGCAGTACTTC	CASSRDRTAYEQYF	TRBV5-1	TRBJ2-7	TRBD1	-	14
TGTGCCAGCAGTGAGGCCCCGATTAGCGTCTACGAGCAGTACTTC	CASSEAPISVYEQYF	TRBV6-1	TRBJ2-7	-	-	15
TGTGCCAGCAGGGACCCACCAGGGGAGCAGTACTTC	CASRDPPGEQYF	TRBV7-2	TRBJ2-7	-	-	12
TGCACCAGCAGCCAAGATGCGCTTCCGGGACTAGCGGGGGGGAGGTCGCAGTACTTC	CTSSQDALPGLAGGRSQYF	TRBV1	TRBJ2-7	-	-	19
TGCGCCAGCAGCCAAGGACTCGGCATGAACACTGAAGCTTTCTTT	CASSQGLGMNTEAFF	TRBV4-1	TRBJ1-1	-	-	15
TGTGCCAGCAGCCCAAGTGGCCAGAAGGGACAGATCAATTCACCCCTCCACTTT	CASSPSGQKGQINSPLHF	TRBV7-9	TRBJ1-6	TRBD1	-	18
TGTGCCAGCAGCTCTATTAGACAGGGGACGGGCTACACCTTC	CASSSIRQGTGYTF	TRBV11-2	TRBJ1-2	TRBD1	-	14
TGCGCCAGCAGCCAAGATATGAGGAGCTACACCTTC	CASSQDMRSYTF	TRBV4-1	TRBJ1-2	-	once	12
TGTGCCAGCAGGGAGGGACCGAACACTGAAGCTTTCTTT	CASREGPNTEAFF	TRBV28	TRBJ1-1	-	-	13
TGTGCCAGCAGCACACCCGGACTAGCGCATCAAGAGACCCAGTACTTC	CASSTPGLAHQETQYF	TRBV7-9	TRBJ2-5	TRBD2	-	16
TGTGCCAGCAGGGCAGGGGGCGTTAATGAAAAACTGTTTTTT	CASRAGGVNEKLFF	TRBV7-9	TRBJ1-4	TRBD1	-	14
TGTGCCAGCAGCTTAGGCGGAGACAGCACAGATACGCAGTATTTT	CASSLGGDSTDTQYF	TRBV7-9	TRBJ2-3	-	-	15
TGCGCCAGCAGCTTGGACAGTTTAAATCAGCCCCAGCATTTT	CASSLDSLNQPQHF	TRBV5-1	TRBJ1-5	-	few	14
TGCGCCAGCAGCCAAGATCACCCAGGAAGCTATGGCTACACCTTC	CASSQDHPGSYGYTF	TRBV4-3	TRBJ1-2	-	-	15
TGTGCCAGCAGCCAAGACAGTTTTGGTAACAATCAGCCCCAGCATTTT	CASSQDSFGNNQPQHF	TRBV4-2	TRBJ1-5	-	-	16
TGTGCCAGCAGAGGACAGCTCTACGAGCAGTACTTC	CASRGQLYEQYF	TRBV28	TRBJ2-7	-	-	12
TGTGCCACCGCCCCAGGGGGCCCTGGCTATGGCTACACCTTC	CATAPGGPGYGYTF	TRBV19	TRBJ1-2	TRBD1	-	14
TGTGCCAGCAGTACATCCGGGACAGGGATCCACCCCCTCCACTTT	CASSTSGTGIHPLHF	TRBV25-1	TRBJ1-6	TRBD1	few	15
TGTGCCAGTAGTCTAACAGGGCCCAATCAGCCCCAGCATTTT	CASSLTGPNQPQHF	TRBV19	TRBJ1-5	-	few	14
TGTGCCAGCAGCTCCTTTGGGGGCGTTAACAATGAGCAGTTCTTC	CASSSFGGVNNEQFF	TRBV11-3	TRBJ2-1	-	many	15
TGCAGCGTTGAAGGCCCGCGAGAGGGGGACTACGAGCAGTACTTC	CSVEGPREGDYEQYF	TRBV29-1	TRBJ2-7	-	-	15
TGTGCCAGCAGCCCCATACCGGGGAACAATGAGCAGTTCTTC	CASSPIPGNNEQFF	TRBV27	TRBJ2-1	-	-	14